This TCR beta chain was found in a study of T cell repertoires in cytomegalovirus infection. Whole-study context: Public TCR beta signature analysis indicated the presence of both CMV infection and matching HLA type.

The CDR3 loop spans 16 amino acids. Losses at the gene ends were 4 bases for V and 2 bases for J; bases not matched to a gene: 7. Germline V lookup: CDR1 SEHNR, CDR2 FQNEAQ (reference sequence). TCRdb recomputed calls from the reads with MiXCR, one row per CDR3 protein. The sample lists 600,000 to 800,000 distinct CDR3 sequences, 20% to 25% occurring once. This clonotype was seen at least ten times. This clonotype was obtained from a human donor in good health (CMV status not recorded). Some clones in this sample may be carry-over from other donors' samples. V gene TRBV7-9 combines with J gene TRBJ2-3; 9 nucleotides match TRBD2. The material sequenced was CD8+ T cells from PBMCs. CDR3 DNA sequence: TGTGCCAGCAGCTCCCACCTAGCGGGGTTCACAGATACGCAGTATTTT. As protein: CASSSHLAGFTDTQYF.